The 15 T cell receptor beta chains given below trace back to one sample, sequenced in a study of blood T cell repertoires in COVID-19. Profiled with immunoSEQ multiplex PCR; TCRdb holds only in-frame clones, not every one. The sample has about 150,000 clones; 85% to 90% are singletons. The source material was peripheral blood. The receptors come from a man in his fifties or sixties with active or convalescent COVID-19.

The chain couples TRBV2 to TRBJ2-7; TRBD1 matches 7 bases. In germline, CDR1 is SNHLY, CDR2 FYNNEI. V lost 7 bases, J lost 4 bases, and 7 bases stayed unmatched. The CDR3 loop spans 13 amino acids. CDR3 sequence: CASNIRGLYEQYF. As DNA, the CDR3 is TGTGCCAGCAACATCAGGGGGTTATACGAGCAGTACTTC.

J is TRBJ2-1 and V is TRBV23-1; maybe TRBD1 (6 bases). TRBV23-1 carries the ORF label, with uncertain function. The CDR3 is 15 amino acids. V lost 1 base and J 4 bases, leaving 11 bases between the germline ends. The CDR3 DNA is TGCGCCAGCAGTCAATTTGGGACACCTTACAATGAGCAGTTCTTC. Its translation: CASSQFGTPYNEQFF.

The gene calls are TRBV10-3 and TRBJ2-3, with D possibly being TRBD2 (6 bases). The CDR3 has 13 residues. Germline CDR1 is ENHRY and CDR2 is SYGVKD. Deletions cut 4 bases from V and 4 bases from J, with 9 bases between. In nucleotides, the CDR3 is TGTGCCATCAGTGGGGACTCAGCAGATACGCAGTATTTT. Residues: CAISGDSADTQYF.

This chain joins TRBV11-2 and TRBJ2-5, with D tentatively TRBD1 (5 bases). The germline V and J ends were trimmed by 8 bases and 5 bases, with 15 bases remaining between them. The germline V gene encodes CDR1 SGHAT and CDR2 FQNNGV. The CDR3 runs 13 residues. The CDR3 sequence is CASQVQVGETQYF. CDR3 DNA sequence: TGTGCCAGCCAAGTACAGGTCGGCGAGACCCAGTACTTC.

The chain joins TRBV4-1 to TRBJ1-2, with 10 bases lining up with TRBD1. Germline CDR1 reads MGHRA; CDR2 reads YSYEKL. J lost 2 bases, V lost 3 bases, and 6 bases had no gene match. CDR3 size: 16 residues. CDR3 DNA sequence: TGCGCCAGCAGCCAGTCCCGGGACAGGGGAAACTATGGCTACACCTTC. Amino acids: CASSQSRDRGNYGYTF.

The gene calls are TRBV5-1 and TRBJ2-5; TRBD2 aligns across 10 bases. Germline V CDR1 and CDR2: SGHRS, YFSETQ. This CDR3 region has 15 residues. V was clipped by 4 bases and J by 1 base; unmatched bases: 4. The CDR3 DNA reads TGCGCCAGCAGCCAGACTAGCGGGTCCCAAGAGACCCAGTACTTC. Translation: CASSQTSGSQETQYF.

V usage is TRBV7-8 and J usage is TRBJ1-6; unclear D gene. Looked up from germline, CDR1 is SGHVS and CDR2 is FQNEAQ. The CDR3 consists of 15 residues. Deletions cut 2 bases from V and 8 bases from J, with 13 bases between. The CDR3 DNA sequence: TGTGCCAGCAGCTTAAGGGAGCCCCAATATTCACCCCTCCACTTT. Translation gives CASSLREPQYSPLHF.

V and J are TRBV7-9 and TRBJ1-1; D gene ambiguous. Germline V gene lookup returns CDR1 SEHNR and CDR2 FQNEAQ (reference sequence). Trimming took 0 bases from V and 1 from J, leaving 6 bases between them. The CDR3 has 14 amino acids. For the CDR3, the DNA is TGTGCCAGCAGCTTAGCCGGGAAGAACACTGAAGCTTTCTTT. The encoded protein is CASSLAGKNTEAFF.

This chain's CDR3 is CASSSLLEAFF. The CDR3 DNA follows: TGTGCCAGCAGTTCCTTATTGGAAGCTTTCTTT. The V gene is TRBV6-5, the J gene TRBJ1-1; D unresolved. The CDR3 contains 11 residues. The germline V and J ends were trimmed by 4 bases and 8 bases, with 8 bases remaining between them. Germline assignment: CDR1 MNHEY and CDR2 SVGAGI.

The chain has TRBV6-2 or TRBV6-3 and TRBJ1-2; D unclear. This CDR3 comprises 15 residues. V was trimmed by 0 bases and J by 1 base, leaving 9 bases between them. Germline CDR1 is MNHEY and CDR2 is SVGEGT. The CDR3 here is CASSYSFRGNYGYTF. DNA for the CDR3: TGTGCCAGCAGTTACTCCTTTCGGGGTAACTATGGCTACACCTTC.

DNA for the CDR3: TGTGCCAGCTCACCGGAGGGCGGGGGCACAGATACGCAGTATTTT. Its protein product is CASSPEGGGTDTQYF. J is TRBJ2-3 and V is TRBV18, with a tentative D call TRBD2 (6 bases). This CDR3 has 15 amino acids. Germline CDR1 KGHSH, CDR2 LQKENI. V was shortened by 3 bases and J by 1 base, with 11 bases between the two germline ends.

The chain is built from TRBV2 and TRBJ2-1; TRBD2 matches 15 bases. Trimming at V came to 5 bases and at J to 9 bases, leaving 5 bases not matched to a gene. The length of the CDR3 is 15 residues. Germline CDR1 reads SNHLY; CDR2 reads FYNNEI. The CDR3 spells CASSRTSGGAGEQFF. In nucleotides, the CDR3 is TGTGCCAGCAGTCGGACTAGCGGGGGGGCTGGTGAGCAGTTCTTC.

The chain combines TRBV12-3 or TRBV12-4 with TRBJ1-2; D possibly corresponds to TRBD1 (5 bases). The V gene lost 1 base and the J gene lost 9 bases, with 9 bases spanning the gap. The CDR3 sequence is 12 residues long. CDR3 protein: CASSLGGESYTF. In DNA, the CDR3 is TGTGCCAGCAGTTTAGGGGGGGAGAGCTACACCTTC.

V usage is TRBV29-1 and J usage is TRBJ2-7; D perhaps matches TRBD1 (6 bases). Trimming left V 0 bases short and J 4 bases short, with 7 bases between. The germline CDR1 and CDR2 sequences are SQVTM and ANQGSEA. The CDR3 runs 12 residues. CDR3 sequence (DNA): TGCAGCGTTGAAGACAGGGGATACGAGCAGTACTTC. It translates to CSVEDRGYEQYF.

The count of this clone is one. J is TRBJ1-1 and V is TRBV5-5; 10 nucleotides agree with TRBD1. Germline CDR1 reads SGHKS; CDR2 reads YYEKEE (reference sequence). The V and J ends lost 0 bases and 0 bases, in that order; junction bases with no gene match: 8. This CDR3 spans 18 amino acids. The CDR3 nucleotides read TGTGCCAGCAGCTTGGGATGGGGACAGGGGCCCATGAACACTGAAGCTTTCTTT. Protein: CASSLGWGQGPMNTEAFF.